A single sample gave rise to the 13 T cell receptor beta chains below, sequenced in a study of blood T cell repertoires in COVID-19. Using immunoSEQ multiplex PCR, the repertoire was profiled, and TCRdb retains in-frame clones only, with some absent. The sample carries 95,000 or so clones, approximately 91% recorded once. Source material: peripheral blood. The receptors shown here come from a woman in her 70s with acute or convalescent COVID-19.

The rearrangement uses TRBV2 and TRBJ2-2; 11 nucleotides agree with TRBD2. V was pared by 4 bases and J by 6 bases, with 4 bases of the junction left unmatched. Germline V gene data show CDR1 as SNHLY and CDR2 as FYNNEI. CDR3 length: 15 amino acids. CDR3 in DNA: TGTGCCAGCAGTGGAGGACTAGCGGGCGCCGGGGAGCTGTTTTTT. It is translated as CASSGGLAGAGELFF.

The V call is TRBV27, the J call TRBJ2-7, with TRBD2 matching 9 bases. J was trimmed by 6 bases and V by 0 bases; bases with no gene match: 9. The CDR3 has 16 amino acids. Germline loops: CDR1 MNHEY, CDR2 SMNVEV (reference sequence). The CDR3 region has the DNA TGTGCCAGCAGTTTATCTAAGGCGGGAGGGATTGGCGAGCAGTACTTC. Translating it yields CASSLSKAGGIGEQYF.

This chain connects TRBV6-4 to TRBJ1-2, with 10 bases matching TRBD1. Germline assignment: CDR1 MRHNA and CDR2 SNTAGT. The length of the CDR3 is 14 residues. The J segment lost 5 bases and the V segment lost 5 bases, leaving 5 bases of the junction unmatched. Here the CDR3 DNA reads TGTGCCAGCAGTAGACAGGGGGCAGATTATGGCTACACCTTC. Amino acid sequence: CASSRQGADYGYTF.

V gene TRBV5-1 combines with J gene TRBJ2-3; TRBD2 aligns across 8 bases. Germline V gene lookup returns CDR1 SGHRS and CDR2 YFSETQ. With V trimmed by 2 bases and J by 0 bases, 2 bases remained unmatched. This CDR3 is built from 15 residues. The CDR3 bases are TGCGCCAGCAGCTTCCGGGGGGGTAGCACAGATACGCAGTATTTT. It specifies CASSFRGGSTDTQYF.

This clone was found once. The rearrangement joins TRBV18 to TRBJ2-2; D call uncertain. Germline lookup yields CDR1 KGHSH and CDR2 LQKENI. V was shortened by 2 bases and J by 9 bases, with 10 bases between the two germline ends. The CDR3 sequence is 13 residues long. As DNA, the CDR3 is TGTGCCAGCTCACCAATCACAGAGAGGGAGCTGTTTTTT. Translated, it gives CASSPITERELFF.

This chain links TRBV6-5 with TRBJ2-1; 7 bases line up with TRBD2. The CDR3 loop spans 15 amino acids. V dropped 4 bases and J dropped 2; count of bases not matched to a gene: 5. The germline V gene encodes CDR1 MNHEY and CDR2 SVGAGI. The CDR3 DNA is TGTGCCAGCAGTTTACGGGGGGTACCCTACAATGAGCAGTTCTTC. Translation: CASSLRGVPYNEQFF.

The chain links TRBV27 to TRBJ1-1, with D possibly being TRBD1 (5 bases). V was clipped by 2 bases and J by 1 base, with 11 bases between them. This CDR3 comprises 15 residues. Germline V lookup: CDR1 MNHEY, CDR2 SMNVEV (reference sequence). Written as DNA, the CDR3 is TGTGCCAGCAGTTTACTTTTAAGGGGGAACACTGAAGCTTTCTTT. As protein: CASSLLLRGNTEAFF.

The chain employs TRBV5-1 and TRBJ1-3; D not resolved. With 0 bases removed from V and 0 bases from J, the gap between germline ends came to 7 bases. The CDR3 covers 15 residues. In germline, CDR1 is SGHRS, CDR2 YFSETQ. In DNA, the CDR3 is TGCGCCAGCAGCTTGGCCTCAGACTCTGGAAACACCATATATTTT. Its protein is CASSLASDSGNTIYF.

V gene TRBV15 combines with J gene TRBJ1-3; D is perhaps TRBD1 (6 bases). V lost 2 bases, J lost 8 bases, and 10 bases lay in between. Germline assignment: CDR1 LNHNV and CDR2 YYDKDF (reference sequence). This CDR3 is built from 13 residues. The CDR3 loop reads CATSRQGKDTIYF. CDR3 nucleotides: TGTGCCACCAGCAGACAGGGGAAGGACACCATATATTTT.

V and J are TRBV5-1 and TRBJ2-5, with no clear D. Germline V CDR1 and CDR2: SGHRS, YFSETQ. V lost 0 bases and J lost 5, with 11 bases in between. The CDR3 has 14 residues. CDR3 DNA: TGCGCCAGCAGCTTGGACACACAGTGGGAGACCCAGTACTTC. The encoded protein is CASSLDTQWETQYF.

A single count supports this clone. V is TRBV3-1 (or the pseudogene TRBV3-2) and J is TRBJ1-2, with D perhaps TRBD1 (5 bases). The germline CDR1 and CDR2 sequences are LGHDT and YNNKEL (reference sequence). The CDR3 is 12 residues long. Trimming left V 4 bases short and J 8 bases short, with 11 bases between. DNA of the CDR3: TGTGCCAGCAGCCTAAATTCAGGGGGCTACACCTTC. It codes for CASSLNSGGYTF.

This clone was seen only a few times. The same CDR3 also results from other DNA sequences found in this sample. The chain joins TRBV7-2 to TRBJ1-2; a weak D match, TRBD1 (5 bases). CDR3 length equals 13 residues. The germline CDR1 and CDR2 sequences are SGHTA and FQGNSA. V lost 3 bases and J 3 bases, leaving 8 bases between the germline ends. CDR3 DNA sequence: TGTGCCAGCAGCTTGGGGGGAGACTATGGCTACACCTTC. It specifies CASSLGGDYGYTF. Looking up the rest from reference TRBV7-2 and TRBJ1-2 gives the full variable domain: GAGVSQSPSNKVTEKGKDVELRCDPISGHTALYWYRQSLGQGLEFLIYFQGNSAPDKSGLPSDRFSAERTGGSVSTLTIQRTQQEDSAVYLCASSLGGDYGYTFGSGTRLTVV.

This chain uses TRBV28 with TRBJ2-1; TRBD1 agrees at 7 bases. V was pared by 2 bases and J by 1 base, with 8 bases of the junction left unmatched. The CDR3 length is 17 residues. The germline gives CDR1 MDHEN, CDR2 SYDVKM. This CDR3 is CASSLPGGVSSYNEQFF. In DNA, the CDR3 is TGTGCCAGCAGTTTACCAGGGGGAGTAAGTTCCTACAATGAGCAGTTCTTC.